One T cell receptor (beta chain) is described in this entry. Its specificity is unknown. Generated by immunoSEQ multiplex PCR, the TCRdb table keeps only in-frame clones and is missing some. This sample has 20,000 to 25,000 clones, with 77% found just once. This sample is drawn from a study of OX40 agonist ivuxolimab in advanced cancers. Background on the study: Patients received ivuxolimab, an intravenous treatment, every 2 weeks at 0.01 to 10 mg/kg. Of mixed ages from 23 to 79 and averaging approximately 60 years, the group was 65% to 85% male. Whole-study findings and limits: At doses 0.1 to 3.0 mg/kg, CD4+ and CD8+ clones expanded. Undetermined was the antigen specificity of the expanded peripheral T cells.

Material: CD4+ or CD8+ T cells sorted from blood, obtained in a trial of the OX40 agonist ivuxolimab. The receptor comes from an adult with an advanced solid tumor such as melanoma, head and neck, liver or kidney cancer.

Here the CDR3 DNA reads TGTGCCAGCAGCTTAGCCCCGAGCTCCTACAATGAGCAGTTCTTC. Translating it yields CASSLAPSSYNEQFF. The V gene is TRBV7-2, the J gene TRBJ2-1, with unresolved D. V was shortened by 0 bases and J by 0 bases, with 6 bases between the two germline ends. Looked up from germline, CDR1 is SGHTA and CDR2 is FQGNSA. This CDR3 comprises 15 residues.